Presented here are 11 T cell receptor beta chains from one specimen sequenced in a study of blood T cell repertoires in COVID-19. This table comes from immunoSEQ multiplex PCR, and its TCRdb copy is limited to in-frame clones, with some not included. The sample contains about 260,000 clones, about nine tenths of which appear only once. The sequenced sample consisted of peripheral blood. The receptors derive from a man in his forties or fifties with active or convalescent COVID-19.

J is TRBJ2-5 and V is TRBV18; 7 bases agree with TRBD1. The CDR3 is 13 residues long. Looked up from germline, CDR1 is KGHSH and CDR2 is LQKENI. V lost 5 bases to trimming and J lost 1 base; unmatched junction nucleotides: 1. CDR3 loop: CASSKGAQETQYF. In DNA, the CDR3 is TGTGCCAGCTCAAAGGGGGCCCAAGAGACCCAGTACTTC.

The chain employs TRBV9 and TRBJ2-1; TRBD2 matches at 9 bases. Germline trimming cut 0 bases from V and 8 bases from J; bases unmatched to any gene: 9. The germline V gene has CDR1 SGDLS and CDR2 YYNGEE. This CDR3 spans 16 amino acids. The DNA for the CDR3 is TGTGCCAGCAGCGTAGTAGCAGCGGGGGGTAGCGATGAGCAGTTCTTC. Its protein is CASSVVAAGGSDEQFF.

CDR3 in amino acids: CASTRLDRNYGYTF. DNA of the CDR3: TGTGCCAGTACCCGCCTAGACAGGAACTATGGCTACACCTTC. The J gene is TRBJ1-2, the V gene TRBV19; a possible D gene is TRBD1 (6 bases). Trimming stripped 7 bases from V and 2 bases from J, with 14 bases between. The germline V gene has CDR1 LNHDA and CDR2 SQIVND (reference sequence). This CDR3 is 14 amino acids long.

V gene TRBV6-5 combines with J gene TRBJ1-1, with TRBD1 as a possible D gene (5 bases). Trimming removed 5 bases from V and 2 bases from J, with 12 bases in between. There are 14 residues in the CDR3. Germline V gene sequence: CDR1 MNHEY, CDR2 SVGAGI. The CDR3, as DNA: TGTGCCAGCAGTAAGATGACAGCTAACACTGAAGCTTTCTTT. As protein: CASSKMTANTEAFF.

This chain connects TRBV19 to TRBJ2-3; no firm D call. Germline CDR1 and CDR2: LNHDA and SQIVND (reference sequence). Deletions cut 3 bases from V and 6 bases from J, with 4 bases between. The CDR3 is 11 amino acids. CDR3 loop: CASSMEDTQYF. The CDR3 DNA reads as TGTGCCAGTAGTATGGAGGATACGCAGTATTTT. The full variable domain, rest sourced from reference TRBV19 and TRBJ2-3, is DGGITQSPKYLFRKEGQNVTLSCEQNLNHDAMYWYRQDPGQGLRLIYYSQIVNDFQKGDIAEGYSVSREKKESFPLTVTSAQKNPTAFYLCASSMEDTQYFGPGTRLTVL.

The rearrangement links TRBV24-1 to TRBJ2-2; possibly TRBD2 for D (5 bases). The CDR3 length is 14 residues. V was shortened by 4 bases and J by 4 bases, with 9 bases between the two germline ends. The germline CDR1 and CDR2 sequences are KGHDR and SFDVKD. The CDR3 here is CATSDPRGTGELFF. CDR3 coding DNA: TGTGCCACCAGTGACCCTCGGGGCACCGGGGAGCTGTTTTTT.

The chain links TRBV5-4 to TRBJ2-2; D unresolved. Germline V CDR1 and CDR2: SGHNT, YYREEE (reference sequence). V gave up 4 bases and J gave up 5 bases, with 15 bases separating them. The CDR3 totals 15 residues. CDR3 nucleotides: TGTGCCAGCAGCCCCGACTTTTTTGGAACCGGGGAGCTGTTTTTT. Protein product: CASSPDFFGTGELFF.

J is TRBJ2-3 and V is TRBV3-1 (or the pseudogene TRBV3-2); D not resolved. Trimming removed 4 bases at V and 2 bases at J, with 4 bases between. Germline V gene sequence: CDR1 LGHDT, CDR2 YNNKEL (reference sequence). The CDR3 is 12 amino acids. Here the CDR3 reads CASSLSTDTQYF. For the CDR3, the DNA is TGTGCCAGCAGCCTCTCCACAGATACGCAGTATTTT.

This sequence joins TRBV29-1 and TRBJ2-7; 9 nucleotides line up with TRBD1. Trimming cost V 6 bases and J 2 bases; bases outside gene matches: 2. The CDR3 runs 12 residues. The V gene's germline CDR1 is SQVTM and CDR2 ANQGSEA. In nucleotides, the CDR3 is TGCAGCGTGGGACAGGGAACCTACGAGCAGTACTTC. Amino acid sequence: CSVGQGTYEQYF.

This rearrangement joins TRBV7-9 to TRBJ2-7; D unclear. The CDR3 spans 12 residues. V dropped 0 bases and J dropped 4 bases, with 4 bases sitting between them. Germline CDR1 reads SEHNR; CDR2 reads FQNEAQ (reference sequence). As DNA, the CDR3 is TGTGCCAGCAGCTTAGCGCAGTACGAGCAGTACTTC. It is translated as CASSLAQYEQYF.

The V call is TRBV25-1, the J call TRBJ1-6; TRBD1 aligns across 12 bases. Germline loops: CDR1 MGHDK, CDR2 SYGVNS. The CDR3 is 15 residues long. The J segment lost 9 bases and the V segment lost 2 bases, leaving 2 bases of the junction unmatched. The CDR3 sequence is CASSEGTGGSSPLHF. DNA for the CDR3: TGTGCCAGCAGTGAAGGGACAGGGGGCAGTTCACCCCTCCACTTT.